Listed below are T cell receptor beta chains from one sample, sequenced in a study of cytomegalovirus exposure and HLA in healthy donors. Clones were read by immunoSEQ multiplex PCR, and TCRdb kept only the in-frame ones, dropping some. The data show over 95,000 clones, around 73% seen once. The sample taken for sequencing was PBMCs. The receptors come from a woman aged 25 to 45 in good health and CMV-seropositive. CDR3s include the opening cysteine and the closing phenylalanine or tryptophan. The D gene is left open where the match is weak. Size is omitted from some rows. Given values are once, few, many or a class for expanded clones.

V	size	J	D	DNA	CDR3
TRBV7-6	.	TRBJ2-2	TRBD2	TGTGCCAGCAGCCCTTTAGCGGGAGGGGGCACCGGGGAGCTGTTTTTT	CASSPLAGGGTGELFF
TRBV12-5	.	TRBJ1-2	TRBD1	TGTGCTAGTGGTTTGCCCAGGGGGCTCCTTGGCTACACCTTC	CASGLPRGLLGYTF
TRBV11-3	.	TRBJ1-6	.	TGTGCCAGCAGCTTCACAGGGCAAAATTCACCCCTCCACTTT	CASSFTGQNSPLHF
TRBV5-1	.	TRBJ1-3	TRBD1	TGCGCCAGCAGCGGGCCGGGACAGGAAAGCTCTGGAAACACCATATATTTT	CASSGPGQESSGNTIYF
TRBV19	.	TRBJ1-5	.	TGTGCCAGTAGCCAGGACAGAAATCAGCCCCAGCATTTT	CASSQDRNQPQHF
TRBV11-3	.	TRBJ2-7	.	TGTGCCAGCAGCTCACTAATGGACACGGAGGGGTACGAGCAGTACTTC	CASSSLMDTEGYEQYF
TRBV11-3	.	TRBJ2-1	.	TGTGCCAGCAGCTTAGTAACAGGGTTAAATGAGCAGTTCTTC	CASSLVTGLNEQFF
TRBV29-1	.	TRBJ2-2	.	TGCAGCGTTGCCGCCCCAGCGAACACCGGGGAGCTGTTTTTT	CSVAAPANTGELFF
TRBV13	.	TRBJ2-3	TRBD2	TGTGCCAGCAGCCCCCCCCCTAGCGGGGTCACAGATACGCAGTATTTT	CASSPPPSGVTDTQYF
TRBV12-5	.	TRBJ1-4	TRBD1	TGTGCTAGGTTACAGGGGGCTACTGCAACTAATGAAAAACTGTTTTTT	CARLQGATATNEKLFF
TRBV7-9	.	TRBJ2-7	TRBD2	TGTGCCAGCAGCTTAAGCGGGAGCTCCTACGAGCAGTACTTC	CASSLSGSSYEQYF
TRBV7-6	.	TRBJ2-7	TRBD2	TGTGCCAGCAGCTTAGACCTAGCGGGAATCGACGAGCAGTACTTC	CASSLDLAGIDEQYF
TRBV5-6	.	TRBJ2-3	.	TGTGCCAGCAGCTTGGTGCCTAGCAGCACAGATACGCAGTATTTT	CASSLVPSSTDTQYF
TRBV6-1	.	TRBJ2-2	.	TGTGCCAGCAGTTTTACGAACACCGGGGAGCTGTTTTTT	CASSFTNTGELFF
TRBV5-1	once	TRBJ2-7	.	TGCGCCAGCAGGGACTCCCAATACGAGCAGTACTTC	CASRDSQYEQYF
TRBV5-1	.	TRBJ2-7	TRBD1	TGCGCCAGCAGCCCGACAGGGGGCACATACGAGCAGTACTTC	CASSPTGGTYEQYF
TRBV30	.	TRBJ1-2	.	TGTGCCTGGAGCGAGCCGGCAGGTGGGCATTATGGCTACACCTTC	CAWSEPAGGHYGYTF
TRBV5-4	few	TRBJ1-1	TRBD1	TGTGCCAGCAGCAGAACAGGGGGGCGGGCTTTCTTT	CASSRTGGRAFF
TRBV18	.	TRBJ1-5	.	TGTGCCAGCTCACAACTGCGCAATCAGCCCCAGCATTTT	CASSQLRNQPQHF
TRBV10-3	.	TRBJ1-1	.	TGTGCCATCAGTGAGAGGGGAGGGAACACTGAAGCTTTCTTT	CAISERGGNTEAFF
TRBV5-1	.	TRBJ1-2	.	TGCGCCAGCAGCGATCCAGGGGAGTATGGCTACACCTTC	CASSDPGEYGYTF
TRBV5-1	.	TRBJ1-6	TRBD1	TGCGCCAGCAGCCCGGGACAGAATAATTCACCCCTCCACTTT	CASSPGQNNSPLHF
TRBV15	.	TRBJ2-7	.	TGTGCCACCAGCAGAGCGGCCAGTCAGGGCTACGAGCAGTACTTC	CATSRAASQGYEQYF